This T cell receptor (beta chain) derives from a study of a mutant IDH1 vaccine in newly diagnosed glioma. Study-wide context: Vaccinations were initiated 4-6 weeks following radiotherapy alone, or were given together with temozolomide cycles. Earlier treatment was radiotherapy, temozolomide, or both, with most getting both.

Trimming removed 5 bases from V and 6 bases from J; junction bases left unmatched: 4. CDR3 size: 13 residues. Germline CDR1 is GTSNPN and CDR2 is SVGIG (reference sequence). Profiling relied on immunoSEQ multiplex PCR, and the TCRdb table lists in-frame clones only, not all of them. The data hold roughly 60,000 clones, with 65% to 75% observed a single time. For this clone: Its antigen is unknown.

Time point denoted: week 35, safety follow-up. Alongside topical imiquimod, each dose of vaccine comprised 300 ug of mutant IDH1 20-mer peptide. In every donor, the tumor was a new WHO grade 3 or 4 IDH1-mutant, ATRX-lost astrocytoma. This chain links TRBV30 with TRBJ1-6; TRBD1 matches 7 bases. This sample comprised PBMCs, obtained from a glioma patient whose treatment included an IDH1 peptide vaccine. The receptor comes from a man in his fifties with glioma. The DNA of the CDR3 is TGTGCCTGGGCCGACAGGGTTAATTCACCCCTCCACTTT. Protein product: CAWADRVNSPLHF.